This is a list of T cell receptor beta chains from one sample in a study of blood T cell repertoires in COVID-19. The repertoire was sequenced with immunoSEQ multiplex PCR; TCRdb's copy has only in-frame clones and lacks some. The sample holds over 200,000 clones, roughly 86% seen once. Material for sequencing was peripheral blood. The source of these receptors is a woman aged 60-75 years with acute or convalescent COVID-19. CDR3s include the opening cysteine and the closing phenylalanine or tryptophan. D genes are given only for firm matches. Only part of the rows carry a size: once, few, many, or a class if the clone is expanded.

>-|-|TRBV3-1/TRBV3-2|14|TRBJ2-7
CASSPAGVPYEQYF
TGTGCCAGCAGCCCGGCAGGGGTCCCCTACGAGCAGTACTTC
>-|-|TRBV7-3|19|TRBJ1-3
CASSLLFPGAGSSGNTIYF
TGTGCCAGCAGCTTACTTTTTCCGGGAGCAGGGAGCTCTGGAAACACCATATATTTT
>once|TRBD1|TRBV6-5|15|TRBJ1-5
CASSYDRASNQPQHF
TGTGCCAGCAGTTACGACAGGGCCAGCAATCAGCCCCAGCATTTT
>-|TRBD1|TRBV6-5|15|TRBJ1-5
CASRADRVTNQPQHF
TGTGCCAGCAGAGCGGACAGGGTAACAAATCAGCCCCAGCATTTT
>-|TRBD1|TRBV5-1|15|TRBJ2-4
CASSLGTGQANIQYF
TGCGCCAGCAGCCTCGGGACAGGGCAGGCAAACATTCAGTACTTC
>-|TRBD2|TRBV29-1|13|TRBJ2-5
CSVRAGGQETQYF
TGCAGCGTGAGGGCGGGAGGACAAGAGACCCAGTACTTC
>-|TRBD1|TRBV30|17|TRBJ1-4
CAWRESGTGRRGEKLFF
TGTGCCTGGAGGGAAAGCGGGACAGGGCGGAGAGGTGAAAAACTGTTTTTT
>-|-|TRBV7-9|14|TRBJ1-5
CASSTGLSNQPQHF
TGTGCCAGCAGCACAGGGTTAAGCAATCAGCCCCAGCATTTT
>-|-|TRBV15|14|TRBJ2-1
CATSRAYPRDEQFF
TGTGCCACCAGCAGAGCTTACCCACGGGATGAGCAGTTCTTC
>-|TRBD1|TRBV28|14|TRBJ1-1
CASRHRGTFTEAFF
TGTGCCAGCAGGCACAGGGGGACTTTCACTGAAGCTTTCTTT
>-|-|TRBV5-5|18|TRBJ1-5
CASSLGGGARFRNQPQHF
TGTGCCAGCAGCTTGGGTGGGGGGGCGCGGTTTAGGAATCAGCCCCAGCATTTT
>-|-|TRBV5-1|14|TRBJ2-7
CASSPGTRSYEQYF
TGCGCCAGCAGCCCGGGGACACGATCCTACGAGCAGTACTTC
>-|TRBD1|TRBV6-5|16|TRBJ2-1
CASSFAPPGQGIEQFF
TGTGCCAGCAGTTTTGCACCCCCGGGACAGGGGATTGAGCAGTTCTTC
>-|-|TRBV30|14|TRBJ1-1
CAWSGVQGNTEAFF
TGTGCCTGGAGTGGAGTACAGGGGAACACTGAAGCTTTCTTT
>-|-|TRBV30|15|TRBJ2-5
CAWTFSGDFRETQYF
TGTGCCTGGACATTCTCAGGGGATTTCCGAGAGACCCAGTACTTC
>-|-|TRBV18|14|TRBJ2-2
CASSLGQNTGELFF
TGTGCCAGCTCACTTGGACAGAACACCGGGGAGCTGTTTTTT
>-|-|TRBV28|16|TRBJ2-5
CASSLVGGVFQETQYF
TGTGCCAGCAGTTTGGTAGGGGGTGTTTTCCAAGAGACCCAGTACTTC
>once|-|TRBV13|16|TRBJ2-5
CASSLFSGGRQETQYF
TGTGCCAGCAGCTTATTTTCCGGAGGTCGCCAAGAGACCCAGTACTTC
>-|-|TRBV6-5|13|TRBJ1-1
CASSKTVNTEAFF
TGTGCCAGCAGTAAGACAGTGAACACTGAAGCTTTCTTT
>-|-|TRBV15|15|TRBJ2-7
CATSAKTEASYEQYF
TGTGCCACCAGCGCCAAGACAGAGGCCTCCTACGAGCAGTACTTC
>-|-|TRBV9|15|TRBJ2-1
CASSGGGASYNEQFF
TGTGCCAGCAGCGGGGGCGGTGCGTCCTACAATGAGCAGTTCTTC
>-|-|TRBV4-1|15|TRBJ2-2
CASSQMGAGTGELFF
TGCGCCAGCAGCCAAATGGGAGCCGGGACCGGGGAGCTGTTTTTT
>-|-|TRBV7-8|14|TRBJ1-4
CASSLGGRNEKLFF
TGTGCCAGCAGCTTGGGAGGGAGAAATGAAAAACTGTTTTTT
>once|TRBD1|TRBV6-1|18|TRBJ1-5
CASSEAGQGSSSNQPQHF
TGTGCCAGCAGTGAAGCGGGACAGGGGAGCTCTAGCAATCAGCCCCAGCATTTT
>once|TRBD1|TRBV28|14|TRBJ1-2
CASSFQGQGYGYTF
TGTGCCAGCAGTTTCCAGGGACAGGGTTATGGCTACACCTTC
>-|TRBD1|TRBV6-1|16|TRBJ2-3
CASSEWRAGGPDTQYF
TGTGCCAGCAGTGAATGGCGGGCAGGGGGCCCAGATACGCAGTATTTT
>-|-|TRBV19|11|TRBJ1-1
CASSPGTEAFF
TGTGCCAGTAGCCCGGGGACTGAAGCTTTCTTT
>-|-|TRBV6-5|13|TRBJ2-2
CASRPTGVGELFF
TGTGCCAGCAGACCCACAGGCGTCGGGGAGCTGTTTTTT
>-|-|TRBV18|13|TRBJ1-1
CASSPSGGTEAFF
TGTGCCAGCTCACCATCAGGTGGAACTGAAGCTTTCTTT
>-|TRBD2|TRBV28|17|TRBJ2-1
CASRTSSGSFGYNEQFF
TGTGCCAGCAGAACTTCTAGCGGGAGTTTTGGGTACAATGAGCAGTTCTTC
>-|-|TRBV2|15|TRBJ1-4
CASSDPYGTTEKLFF
TGTGCCAGCAGTGATCCCTACGGGACAACTGAAAAACTGTTTTTT
>-|-|TRBV7-2|15|TRBJ2-7
CASSFTAARGYEQYF
TGTGCCAGCAGCTTTACAGCCGCCCGGGGATACGAGCAGTACTTC
>-|TRBD2|TRBV11-3|15|TRBJ2-7
CASSLGTSGSYEQYF
TGTGCCAGCAGCTTAGGTACTAGCGGTTCCTACGAGCAGTACTTC
>-|TRBD1|TRBV7-9|14|TRBJ2-7
CASSLDRGPYEQYF
TGTGCCAGCAGCCTGGACAGGGGTCCCTACGAGCAGTACTTC
>-|-|TRBV7-5|14|TRBJ2-7
CAQTLPGLAHEQYF
TGTGCCCAGACACTCCCGGGACTAGCTCACGAGCAGTACTTC
>once|TRBD2|TRBV6-4|14|TRBJ2-1
CASIPGLAGDEQFF
TGTGCCAGCATCCCGGGACTAGCGGGAGATGAGCAGTTCTTC
>-|-|TRBV19|16|TRBJ2-1
CASASLGSKSYNEQFF
TGTGCCAGCGCCTCTCTCGGGTCCAAATCCTACAATGAGCAGTTCTTC
>-|TRBD1|TRBV9|16|TRBJ1-2
CASSVARGGGTYGYTF
TGTGCCAGCAGCGTAGCCCGAGGGGGCGGCACCTATGGCTACACCTTC
>once|TRBD1|TRBV19|18|TRBJ2-3
CASSTPTRTGGWTDTQYF
TGTGCCAGTAGTACCCCAACTAGGACAGGGGGTTGGACAGATACGCAGTATTTT
>few|-|TRBV30|13|TRBJ2-5
CAWTRTPQETQYF
TGTGCCTGGACCAGGACTCCCCAAGAGACCCAGTACTTC
>-|-|TRBV28|15|TRBJ2-7
CASSSHGSSSYEQYF
TGTGCCAGCAGCAGCCACGGGTCAAGCTCCTACGAGCAGTACTTC
>-|TRBD1|TRBV5-6|18|TRBJ2-1
CASSSKGPAGGSYNEQFF
TGTGCCAGCAGCTCAAAAGGTCCGGCAGGGGGTTCCTACAATGAGCAGTTCTTC
>few|TRBD1|TRBV6-2/TRBV6-3|15|TRBJ2-1
CASSSRQGTYNEQFF
TGTGCCAGCAGTTCAAGACAGGGGACCTACAATGAGCAGTTCTTC
>once|-|TRBV19|11|TRBJ2-5
CASSIGRTQYF
TGTGCCAGTAGTATTGGCAGGACCCAGTACTTC
>few|-|TRBV7-9|13|TRBJ1-5
CASSSAGNQPQHF
TGTGCCAGCAGCTCCGCCGGGAATCAGCCCCAGCATTTT
>-|TRBD2|TRBV7-2|15|TRBJ2-2
CASGTGLAGPGELFF
TGTGCCAGCGGTACGGGACTAGCGGGTCCCGGGGAGCTGTTTTTT
>-|-|TRBV18|14|TRBJ1-2
CASSPQTVNYGYTF
TGTGCCAGCTCACCTCAGACAGTAAACTATGGCTACACCTTC